This is a list of T cell receptor beta chains from one sample in a study of cytomegalovirus exposure and HLA in healthy donors. Libraries were prepared by immunoSEQ multiplex PCR; TCRdb keeps only in-frame clonotypes and omits some of them. The sample contains approximately 89,000 clones, 85% of which appear only once. The sequencing sample was made of PBMCs. These TCRs come from a man between 35 and 55 years old in good health and CMV-seropositive. Both conserved end residues are part of each CDR3. D genes are given only for firm matches. Clone size is not always given. Where it is, it says once, few, many or a class for expanded clones.

j_call	v_call	clone_size	d_call	cdr3_nt	cdr3_aa
TRBJ1-6	TRBV18	.	.	TGTGCCAGCTCACCAGGGGCCGACTATAATTCACCCCTCCACTTT	CASSPGADYNSPLHF
TRBJ1-1	TRBV6-1	few	.	TGTGCCAGCAGTAAATCAGTCACTGAAGCTTTCTTT	CASSKSVTEAFF
TRBJ2-5	TRBV7-2	.	TRBD1	TGTGCCAGCAGCCTGGGACAGGGTGGTCAAGAGACCCAGTACTTC	CASSLGQGGQETQYF
TRBJ1-1	TRBV18	.	.	TGTGCCAGCTCACCCTACGGGGGTGAAGCTTTCTTT	CASSPYGGEAFF
TRBJ2-7	TRBV19	.	TRBD2	TGTGCCAGTAGTCTGGGAGCGGGGGAGCAGTACTTC	CASSLGAGEQYF
TRBJ1-4	TRBV27	.	TRBD1	TGTGCCAGCAGTTTACGGACAGGGGATGGAAAACTGTTTTTT	CASSLRTGDGKLFF
TRBJ2-7	TRBV6-1	.	.	TGTGCCAGCAGTGCTACTCCAGGGTCGTTATTTTACGAGCAGTACTTC	CASSATPGSLFYEQYF
TRBJ2-2	TRBV5-1	.	TRBD2	TGCGCCAGCAGCAATCTAGCGGGAATCTACGGGGAGCTGTTTTTT	CASSNLAGIYGELFF
TRBJ1-5	TRBV6-6	.	TRBD1	TGTGCCAGCAGTTACGAGGGGGCTTATAGCAATCAGCCCCAGCATTTT	CASSYEGAYSNQPQHF
TRBJ2-5	TRBV6-5	.	.	TGTGCCAGCAGAGTTACAGGCCTATGGGAGACCCAGTACTTC	CASRVTGLWETQYF
TRBJ1-1	TRBV10-1	.	.	TGCGCCAGCAGTGAGTCGCCCAGGGGCGGCACTGAAGCTTTCTTT	CASSESPRGGTEAFF
TRBJ2-2	TRBV2	.	.	TGTGCCAGCAGGATGGACACAACGAACACCGGGGAGCTGTTTTTT	CASRMDTTNTGELFF
TRBJ2-7	TRBV4-1	.	.	TGCGCCAGCAGCCAAGGGGGGGCGGGGGTTTACGAGCAGTACTTC	CASSQGGAGVYEQYF
TRBJ1-2	TRBV7-8	.	TRBD1	TGTGCCAGCAGCTTAAAACAGGGGAAAGCTGGCTACACCTTC	CASSLKQGKAGYTF
TRBJ2-4	TRBV27	few	TRBD2	TGTGCCAGCGCCGGGGGGGGGTTAGCCAAAAACATTCAGTACTTC	CASAGGGLAKNIQYF
TRBJ2-7	TRBV11-2	.	TRBD2	TGTGCCAGCAGCTTAACGGGGACTAGCGGGTCGTCCGAGCAGTACTTC	CASSLTGTSGSSEQYF
TRBJ2-7	TRBV6-1	.	.	TGTGCCAGCAGATCAGGGTTCGAGCAGTACTTC	CASRSGFEQYF
TRBJ1-4	TRBV7-9	.	.	TGTGCCAGCAGCACCGACAGTGAAAAACTGTTTTTT	CASSTDSEKLFF
TRBJ1-5	TRBV4-2	.	.	TGTGCCAGCAGCCAACTACAGGGTGGCCAGCCCCAGCATTTT	CASSQLQGGQPQHF
TRBJ1-1	TRBV5-1	.	.	TGCGCCAGCAACACTTGGGAGGGTGAAGCTTTCTTT	CASNTWEGEAFF
TRBJ2-5	TRBV4-1	.	.	TGCGCCAGCAGCAGAGGGGAGGTTGGGCAAGAGACCCAGTACTTC	CASSRGEVGQETQYF
TRBJ2-1	TRBV6-1	.	TRBD2	TGTGCCAGCAGTGATCGTCAGACTAGCGGGAGCGACAATGAGCAGTTCTTC	CASSDRQTSGSDNEQFF
TRBJ1-1	TRBV27	.	.	TGTGCCAGCAGTTTACAGGGGAACACTGAAGCTTTCTTT	CASSLQGNTEAFF
TRBJ1-2	TRBV30	.	TRBD1	TGTGCCTGGGGGGACAGGGGGTCCTATGGCTACACCTTC	CAWGDRGSYGYTF
TRBJ2-3	TRBV6-1	.	.	TGTGCCAGCAGTGGGCCTAGCTGGGGGCAGTATTTT	CASSGPSWGQYF
TRBJ2-5	TRBV5-1	few	.	TGCGCCAGCACTAAATGGGCAGGGCAAGAGACCCAGTACTTC	CASTKWAGQETQYF
TRBJ1-2	TRBV20-1	once	.	TGCAGTGCTATCCTTAACTATGGCTACACCTTC	CSAILNYGYTF
TRBJ2-5	TRBV4-1	.	TRBD2	TGCGCCAGCAGCCAAAGAATAGCGGGGGGGCCCCAGACCCAGTACTTC	CASSQRIAGGPQTQYF
TRBJ2-5	TRBV2	.	TRBD1	TGTGCCAGCAGGGGACAGAGACAAGAGACCCAGTACTTC	CASRGQRQETQYF
TRBJ1-2	TRBV7-2	.	.	TGTGCCAGCAGCTTCAACACAGAAATGTATGGCTACACCTTC	CASSFNTEMYGYTF
TRBJ2-1	TRBV11-2	.	TRBD2	TGTGCCAGCACCCAGGCTAGCGGGGCTTACAATGAGCAGTTCTTC	CASTQASGAYNEQFF
TRBJ2-7	TRBV10-1	.	.	TGCGCCAGCAGTGATTGGCCAACCGGGAACGAGCAGTACTTC	CASSDWPTGNEQYF
TRBJ1-4	TRBV11-1	.	.	TGTGCCAGCAGCTTTTGGGGCGATGAAAAACTGTTTTTT	CASSFWGDEKLFF
TRBJ2-7	TRBV5-1	.	.	TGCGCCAGCAGCTTGGCCGGGAATAGACCCGAGCAGTACTTC	CASSLAGNRPEQYF
TRBJ2-1	TRBV9	few	TRBD2	TGTGCCAGCAGCGTAGCTAGCGGCCAAAGCTCCTACAATGAGCAGTTCTTC	CASSVASGQSSYNEQFF
TRBJ2-5	TRBV7-9	.	.	TGTGCCAGCAGCTTAGAACTAGCTGAGACCCAGTACTTC	CASSLELAETQYF
TRBJ2-2	TRBV28	.	.	TGTGCCAGCACAGACACGAACACCGGGGAGCTGTTTTTT	CASTDTNTGELFF
TRBJ2-7	TRBV10-3	.	.	TGTGCCATCAGTGAGTCAGCGGGTTTGCGAGAGCAGTACTTC	CAISESAGLREQYF
TRBJ1-1	TRBV13	.	.	TGTGCCAGCAGCCCCCCAGTGAACACTGAAGCTTTCTTT	CASSPPVNTEAFF
TRBJ2-7	TRBV27	.	TRBD2	TGTGCCAGCAGTTCTCCTAGACTAGCGGAGACTACGGGTTGGTACTTC	CASSSPRLAETTGWYF
TRBJ2-2	TRBV29-1	.	TRBD2	TGCAGCGTTGCCACTAGCGGGGGGGTAAACACCGGGGAGCTGTTTTTT	CSVATSGGVNTGELFF
TRBJ2-7	TRBV7-2	once	TRBD2	TGTGCCAGCAGCTTAGGCCCTAGCGGGAGGGGCTCCTACGAGCAGTACTTC	CASSLGPSGRGSYEQYF
TRBJ1-1	TRBV10-2	.	.	TGCGCCAGCAGTGAGCCCCAGGGAGGGAGCACTGAAGCTTTCTTT	CASSEPQGGSTEAFF
TRBJ2-7	TRBV11-2	once	.	TGTGCCAGCAGCGAAATGACAGCCCGCTCCTACGAGCAGTACTTC	CASSEMTARSYEQYF
TRBJ1-6	TRBV6-1	.	.	TGTGCCAGCAGTGAAGTTGTCAATCCCTATAATTCACCCCTCCACTTT	CASSEVVNPYNSPLHF
TRBJ1-2	TRBV6-1	.	.	TGTGCCAGCAGTGAAGGAGTGGGCCGTAATGGCTACACCTTC	CASSEGVGRNGYTF
TRBJ2-7	TRBV20-1	.	.	TGCAGCGCTACAGGGTCCTACGAGCAGTACTTC	CSATGSYEQYF
TRBJ2-7	TRBV28	.	TRBD2	TGTGCCAGCCGCGATAGCGGGAGGGCCGTGGGCGAGCAGTACTTC	CASRDSGRAVGEQYF
TRBJ2-5	TRBV9	.	TRBD1	TGTGCCAGCAGCGATCTCGGGACAGGGCAAGAGACCCAGTACTTC	CASSDLGTGQETQYF
TRBJ1-2	TRBV5-1	.	.	TGCGCCAGCAGCTTGGACAGGAGAAACTATGGCTACACCTTC	CASSLDRRNYGYTF
TRBJ2-1	TRBV11-2	.	.	TGTGCCAGCAGCCGTGATAGCCATGAGCAGTTCTTC	CASSRDSHEQFF
TRBJ2-1	TRBV7-3	.	TRBD1	TGTGCCAGCAGCGTCACAGGGGACAATGAGCAGTTCTTC	CASSVTGDNEQFF
TRBJ1-2	TRBV6-4	.	.	TGTGCCAGCAGTGACGAATGGGTCGGGGAGTGCTACACCTTC	CASSDEWVGECYTF
TRBJ1-6	TRBV28	.	TRBD1	TGTGCCAGCAGTCCTAGGACAGGGGCGAATAATTCACCCCTCCACTTT	CASSPRTGANNSPLHF
TRBJ2-7	TRBV6-5	.	.	TGTGCCAGCAGACTAGCTCCAGTCTACGAGCAGTACTTC	CASRLAPVYEQYF
TRBJ2-1	TRBV27	.	TRBD2	TGTGCCAGCAGGGGTCAACGGGGGACTAACCTCCTGGGCTCCTACAATGAGCAGTTCTTC	CASRGQRGTNLLGSYNEQFF
TRBJ2-6	TRBV29-1	.	.	TGCAGCGTTGAATCCTACTCTGGGGCCAACGTCCTGACTTTC	CSVESYSGANVLTF
TRBJ2-4	TRBV6-1	.	.	TGTGCCAGCAGTCCTCCCACAGGGACCAAAAACATTCAGTACTTC	CASSPPTGTKNIQYF
TRBJ2-5	TRBV5-5	.	TRBD2	TGTGCCAGCAGCTTGGACACTAGCGGGCTCCAAGAGACCCAGTACTTC	CASSLDTSGLQETQYF